The clone carrying this T cell receptor (beta chain) showed up just a few times. As every portion of the isolated RNA was reverse transcribed, the sequencing read expressed TCRB transcripts. The method was immunoSEQ multiplex PCR; TCRdb's version includes in-frame clones alone and lacks a portion of them. The data hold 500,000 to 700,000 clones, with 15% observed a single time. The entry originates in a study of beta chain features in type 1 diabetes. The V end was cut by 1 base, the J end by 10 bases, with 11 bases between. The CDR3 spans 13 residues. Germline V gene sequence: CDR1 SGHTA, CDR2 FQGNSA.

The chain employs TRBV7-2 and TRBJ2-1; D remains ambiguous. The sequencing sample was made of naive CD4+ T cells from blood. This receptor was taken from a man aged 18 to 30 in good health. The CDR3 coding sequence is TGTGCCAGCAGCTTAGACTGGCTGGGAGAGCAGTTCTTC. Encoded protein: CASSLDWLGEQFF.